These 28 T cell receptor beta chains share one sample of origin, sequenced in a study of T-cell memory formation after mild COVID-19. TCRdb re-derived calls from the 5' RACE reads in MiXCR, one entry per CDR3 protein. The table shows tens of thousands of distinct CDR3 sequences, with about 15% occurring only once. The specimen sequenced was PBMCs or a T cell subset sorted from them (not recorded which). These receptors came from a young man who had mild COVID-19 (a few samples of this study predate the infection). Cell type and time point are not known.

This sequence joins TRBV7-2 and TRBJ2-3; 8 bases are shared with TRBD1. The CDR3 runs 15 residues. Trimming cost V 0 bases and J 6 bases; bases outside gene matches: 5. Germline-derived CDR1 and CDR2 are SGHTA and FQGNSA. The CDR3 region has the DNA TGTGCCAGCAGCTTAGCGCAGGGGGCGGTGGATACGCAGTATTTT. It yields the protein CASSLAQGAVDTQYF.

The chain has TRBV6-1 and TRBJ1-6; D possibly corresponds to TRBD1 (6 bases). This CDR3 has 16 amino acids. Per the germline V gene, CDR1 is MNHNS and CDR2 is SASEGT. V was cut by 7 bases and J by 10 bases, with 23 bases left in between. This CDR3 is CASNLRGAVEGSPLHF. DNA for the CDR3: TGTGCCAGCAATTTGCGGGGGGCGGTTGAAGGATCACCCCTCCACTTT.

This chain uses TRBV15 with TRBJ2-7; 7 bases are a match to TRBD2. Germline V gene data show CDR1 as LNHNV and CDR2 as YYDKDF (reference sequence). This CDR3 spans 14 amino acids. The ends lost 0 bases at V and 6 bases at J; junction bases unmatched: 5. CDR3 protein: CATSRERGYGEQYV. The CDR3 DNA is TGTGCCACCAGCAGAGAGCGGGGGTACGGCGAGCAGTACGTC.

This clonotype was seen a few times. V usage is TRBV10-3 and J usage is TRBJ2-1, with D possibly TRBD2 on 6 matching bases. The germline V and J ends were trimmed by 7 bases and 7 bases, with 20 bases remaining between them. The CDR3 totals 15 residues. Per the germline V gene, CDR1 is ENHRY and CDR2 is SYGVKD. DNA of the CDR3: TGTGCCATCAAGCTAGACCACGGGGGACTGAATGAGCAGTTCTTC. Translated, it gives CAIKLDHGGLNEQFF.

The chain joins TRBV12-3 or TRBV12-4 to TRBJ2-2; D remains ambiguous. The V and J ends lost 3 bases and 0 bases respectively, with 14 bases between them. This CDR3 has 17 residues. The CDR3 reads CASSFLYKSANTGELFF. CDR3 coding DNA: TGTGCCAGCAGTTTCCTATATAAGAGTGCGAACACCGGGGAGCTGTTTTTT.

The V and J genes are TRBV7-8 and TRBJ2-5; unclear D gene. V was cut by 3 bases and J by 0 bases, with 8 bases left in between. There are 14 residues in the CDR3. The V gene's germline CDR1 is SGHVS and CDR2 FQNEAQ. The DNA for the CDR3 is TGTGCCAGCAGCTTGGACGGGCACCAAGAGACCCAGTACTTC. Translation: CASSLDGHQETQYF.

The chain has TRBV7-9 and TRBJ2-5; D is unresolved. V lost 5 bases, J lost 1 base, and 11 bases lay in between. Germline CDR1 SEHNR, CDR2 FQNEAQ (reference sequence). The CDR3 is 14 residues long. CDR3: CASSPPRSQETQYF. The CDR3 DNA reads as TGTGCCAGCAGCCCCCCCCGATCCCAAGAGACCCAGTACTTC.

This clonotype was recorded at least ten times. The chain uses TRBV23-1 and TRBJ2-5; D is unresolved. TRBV23-1 is flagged as an ORF with uncertain function. The CDR3 extends over 10 amino acids. V shed 4 bases and J shed 7 bases, with 4 bases lying between them. CDR3 in amino acids: CASSLGTQYF. CDR3 in DNA: TGCGCCAGCAGTCTTGGGACCCAGTACTTC.

This clonotype has ten or more counts. The rearrangement links TRBV5-1 to TRBJ1-1, with D possibly matching TRBD1 (6 bases). The ends were cut back, 0 bases at V and 8 bases at J, with 11 bases in the middle. The CDR3 totals 13 residues. CDR1 is SGHRS, CDR2 YFSETQ, per germline. CDR3 DNA sequence: TGCGCCAGCAGCTTGGGGACAGCCAGAGAAGCTTTCTTT. It codes for CASSLGTAREAFF.

The rearrangement joins TRBV20-1 to TRBJ2-5, with TRBD2 matching over 15 bases. The CDR3 sequence is 16 residues long. Germline lookup yields CDR1 DFQATT and CDR2 SNEGSKA (reference sequence). V lost 6 bases to trimming and J lost 2 bases; unmatched junction nucleotides: 7. CDR3 sequence: CSAAPGLAGGQETQYF. The CDR3 DNA reads as TGCAGTGCCGCCCCGGGACTAGCGGGGGGTCAAGAGACCCAGTACTTC.

The V gene is TRBV7-2, the J gene TRBJ1-1; D gene unclear. Germline CDR1 is SGHTA and CDR2 is FQGNSA. The CDR3 has 16 residues. V was clipped by 0 bases and J by 1 base, with 12 bases between them. The CDR3 nucleotides read TGTGCCAGCAGCTTAGCGGGTATCACGCGGAACACTGAAGCTTTCTTT. Translation: CASSLAGITRNTEAFF. The full variable domain, its missing parts supplied by reference TRBV7-2 and TRBJ1-1, is GAGVSQSPSNKVTEKGKDVELRCDPISGHTALYWYRQSLGQGLEFLIYFQGNSAPDKSGLPSDRFSAERTGGSVSTLTIQRTQQEDSAVYLCASSLAGITRNTEAFFGQGTRLTVV.

This chain uses TRBV24-1 with TRBJ1-2; possibly TRBD1 for D (5 bases). CDR3 length: 14 residues. Trimming took off 2 bases at V and 7 bases at J, with 13 bases between the two ends. The V gene's germline CDR1 is KGHDR and CDR2 SFDVKD. Here the CDR3 reads CATSDSWRGGGYTF. DNA of the CDR3: TGTGCCACCAGTGATTCTTGGAGGGGTGGTGGCTACACCTTC.

This clonotype was detected a few times. The V gene is TRBV7-9, the J gene TRBJ1-4; D perhaps matches TRBD1 (5 bases). The CDR3 sequence is 15 residues long. V lost 4 bases, J lost 1 base, and 10 bases lay in between. Germline CDR1 and CDR2: SEHNR and FQNEAQ (reference sequence). CDR3 DNA sequence: TGTGCCAGCAGCTCCTCAGGGAGAACTAATGAAAAACTGTTTTTT. This encodes CASSSSGRTNEKLFF.

This clonotype was found a few times. The chain uses TRBV5-1 and TRBJ2-7; no reliable D call. This CDR3 contains 14 residues. V was shortened by 0 bases and J by 5 bases, with 12 bases between the two germline ends. CDR1 is SGHRS, CDR2 YFSETQ, per germline. CDR3 in amino acids: CASSLVSGDHEQYV. CDR3 coding DNA: TGCGCCAGCAGCTTGGTTTCAGGTGACCACGAGCAGTACGTC.

This clonotype was counted between two and nine times. The chain employs TRBV9 and TRBJ1-2; no firm D call. The CDR3 sequence is 14 residues long. V was pared by 3 bases and J by 0 bases, with 9 bases between. In germline, CDR1 is SGDLS, CDR2 YYNGEE. The DNA of the CDR3 is TGTGCCAGCAGCGCCGGCGGAGCTAACTATGGCTACACCTTC. Protein sequence: CASSAGGANYGYTF.

This clonotype occurred a few times. This sequence joins TRBV2 and TRBJ2-7; D is ambiguous. The CDR3 covers 11 residues. V was shortened by 8 bases and J by 2 bases, with 7 bases between the two germline ends. Per the germline V gene, CDR1 is SNHLY and CDR2 is FYNNEI. In DNA, the CDR3 is TGTGCCAGCTCTTTGGCCTACGAGCAGTACGTC. Encoded protein: CASSLAYEQYV.

This clonotype was seen more than once but under ten times. The rearrangement links TRBV4-1 to TRBJ1-1; unclear D gene. V dropped 0 bases and J dropped 7 bases, with 24 bases sitting between them. The germline gives CDR1 MGHRA, CDR2 YSYEKL. The CDR3 is 18 residues long. The CDR3 coding sequence is TGCGCCAGCAGCCAAGATCAACGTAGGTGGACGGCGAAAGTTGAAGCTTTCTTT. This translates into CASSQDQRRWTAKVEAFF.

The J gene is TRBJ1-1, the V gene TRBV4-1, with 8 nucleotides matching TRBD1. Trimming removed 4 bases from V and 4 bases from J; junction bases left unmatched: 8. CDR3 length: 15 residues. Germline V gene lookup returns CDR1 MGHRA and CDR2 YSYEKL. The CDR3 spells CASSPSTGASTEAFF. Written as DNA, the CDR3 is TGCGCCAGCAGCCCCTCGACAGGGGCCAGCACTGAAGCTTTCTTT.

This CDR3 is CASSGTGFEQFF. The CDR3 DNA follows: TGCGCCAGCAGCGGAACAGGGTTTGAGCAGTTCTTC. The chain combines TRBV4-3 with TRBJ2-1, with a weak D call TRBD1 (6 bases). This CDR3 spans 12 amino acids. The germline gives CDR1 LGHNA, CDR2 YSLEER. V was pared by 5 bases and J by 9 bases, with 11 bases between.

At least ten counts were recorded for this clonotype. The CDR3 region has the DNA TGCGCCAGCAGTTCCGCCACAGGGTGGCAAGAGACCCAGTACTTC. It encodes CASSSATGWQETQYF. The chain joins TRBV4-1 to TRBJ2-5; possibly TRBD1 for D (6 bases). Germline V gene data show CDR1 as MGHRA and CDR2 as YSYEKL. V lost 6 bases to trimming and J lost 2 bases, with 16 bases between them. This CDR3 has 15 amino acids.

J is TRBJ2-7 and V is TRBV19, with D hard to call. CDR3 size: 14 residues. Germline CDR1 is LNHDA and CDR2 is SQIVND (reference sequence). The V and J ends lost 1 base and 6 bases respectively, with 13 bases between them. Here the CDR3 reads CASSIGHPLGEQYF. CDR3 in DNA: TGTGCCAGTAGTATAGGTCACCCGCTCGGCGAGCAGTACTTC.

This chain joins TRBV7-9 and TRBJ1-1; the D gene is possibly TRBD1 (5 bases). V dropped 4 bases and J dropped 4 bases, with 13 bases sitting between them. Germline V lookup: CDR1 SEHNR, CDR2 FQNEAQ (reference sequence). The CDR3 extends over 14 amino acids. CDR3 coding DNA: TGTGCCAGCAGCTGGCAGGGCCAGGGCACTGAAGCTTTCTTT. This codes for CASSWQGQGTEAFF.

This clonotype was detected only a few times. The chain combines TRBV4-2 with TRBJ2-5; D gene uncertain. CDR3 length: 15 amino acids. Looked up from germline, CDR1 is LGHNA and CDR2 is YNFKEQ. The ends were cut back, 0 bases at V and 2 bases at J, with 10 bases in the middle. The CDR3 coding sequence is TGTGCCAGCAGCCAAGAAGAGTCCGGGCAAGAGACCCAGTACTTC. It is translated as CASSQEESGQETQYF.

This rearrangement joins TRBV12-3 or TRBV12-4 to TRBJ2-7, with TRBD2 matching 10 bases. The CDR3 is made up of 18 amino acids. J was trimmed by 0 bases and V by 3 bases; bases with no gene match: 11. DNA for the CDR3: TGTGCCAGCAGTTTTGGTCCTAGCGGGGGCCCGAGCTCCTACGAGCAGTACTTC. Translating it yields CASSFGPSGGPSSYEQYF.

This clonotype was detected a few times. V gene TRBV7-2 combines with J gene TRBJ2-7, with 7 bases lining up with TRBD2. Germline loops: CDR1 SGHTA, CDR2 FQGNSA. The CDR3 is made up of 13 amino acids. V was clipped by 3 bases and J by 3 bases; unmatched bases: 2. The CDR3 sequence is CASSLWEGYEQYF. CDR3 in DNA: TGTGCCAGCAGCTTGTGGGAGGGCTACGAGCAGTACTTC.

V is TRBV4-1 and J is TRBJ1-6, with D tentatively TRBD1 (5 bases). Germline-derived CDR1 and CDR2 are MGHRA and YSYEKL. The CDR3 runs 15 residues. V lost 5 bases, J lost 5 bases, and 13 bases lay in between. The CDR3 loop is CASSYRQTDNSPLHF. In DNA, the CDR3 is TGCGCCAGCAGCTACCGACAGACTGATAATTCACCCCTCCACTTT.

The chain uses TRBV20-1 and TRBJ1-2; a possible D gene is TRBD1 (5 bases). This CDR3 contains 15 residues. V lost 1 base, J lost 0 bases, and 12 bases lay in between. CDR1 and CDR2 (germline): DFQATT, SNEGSKA (reference sequence). As DNA, the CDR3 is TGCAGTGCTAGAGCCGGGACGGTAGCTAACTATGGCTACACCTTC. It is translated as CSARAGTVANYGYTF.

This clonotype was counted at least ten times. The chain employs TRBV28 and TRBJ2-5; unclear D gene. This CDR3 is 11 amino acids long. CDR1 and CDR2 from the germline V gene are MDHEN and SYDVKM. The ends were cut back, 3 bases at V and 5 bases at J, with 4 bases in the middle. The CDR3: CASSFDETQYF. The CDR3 bases are TGTGCCAGCAGTTTTGACGAGACCCAGTACTTC. Full variable domain (outside the CDR3, taken from reference TRBV28 and TRBJ2-5): DVKVTQSSRYLVKRTGEKVFLECVQDMDHENMFWYRQDPGLGLRLIYFSYDVKMKEKGDIPEGYSVSREKKERFSLILESASTNQTSMYLCASSFDETQYFGPGTRLLVL.